This T cell receptor beta chain was documented in a study of T-cell memory formation after mild COVID-19. Across the study: Across donors, TCR clusters were largely donor specific. Study-level results: Shrinking CD4+ clones resided mostly in CM and EM, and CD8+ ones in EMRA. A balance of CD4 and CD8 characterized clones contracting day 15 to 85, whereas later expanders leaned CD4+. Prior to infection, memory already included some responding clones, suggesting cross-reactive memory joined.

This clonotype was recorded many times. Its antigen is currently unknown. Using its own MiXCR run on the 5' RACE reads, TCRdb lists one record per CDR3 protein. The data show 50,000 to 70,000 distinct CDR3 sequences, about 12% seen once. Germline values: CDR1 DFQATT, CDR2 SNEGSKA (reference sequence). This CDR3 contains 18 residues. V dropped 0 bases and J dropped 0; count of bases not matched to a gene: 8. Sequencing was performed on PBMCs or a T cell subset sorted from them (not recorded which). The chain is built from TRBV20-1 and TRBJ1-5; TRBD1 matches at 10 bases. The TCR originated in a young man who had mild COVID-19 (a few samples of this study predate the infection). Cell type and time point are not known. The CDR3 DNA sequence: TGCAGTGCTAGAGAACTGGGACAGGGGATTTATAGCAATCAGCCCCAGCATTTT. Encoded protein: CSARELGQGIYSNQPQHF.